The present TCR beta chain was sequenced within a study of T cells in Graves' hyperthyroidism and ophthalmopathy. It was RNA transcripts that yielded the amplified TCR beta CDR3 regions. First-round RT-PCR with HTBI primers amplified the TCR CDR3 region. TCRdb re-analysed the multiplex PCR reads in MiXCR, keeping a single row per CDR3 protein. The sample consists of approximately 400,000 distinct CDR3 sequences, around a quarter of them appearing once. In this sample, this clonotype turned up many times. V gave up 5 bases and J gave up 6 bases; unmatched junction bases: 9. This CDR3 contains 14 residues.

The receptor was isolated from a man aged 45-65 years with Graves' hyperthyroidism. The sequenced sample was blood. The V and J genes are TRBV12-3 or TRBV12-4 and TRBJ1-2; 7 nucleotides align to TRBD1. The CDR3 here is CASSTDRVKDGYTF. As DNA, the CDR3 is TGTGCCAGCAGTACCGACAGGGTGAAGGATGGCTACACCTTC.